This T cell receptor beta chain derives from a study of blood T cell repertoires in COVID-19. This table comes from immunoSEQ multiplex PCR, and its TCRdb copy is limited to in-frame clones, with some not included. Of approximately 190,000 clones in the sample, 82% were seen once. Trimming removed 8 bases from V and 1 base from J, with 5 bases in between. The CDR3 runs to 11 residues. Germline lookup yields CDR1 MDHEN and CDR2 SYDVKM. The sample consisted of PBMCs or T cells enriched from blood (not recorded which). This receptor was taken from a woman aged 55-70 years with acute COVID-19. The rearrangement joins TRBV28 to TRBJ1-1, with D uncertain. In nucleotides, the CDR3 is TGTGCCAGCGGGCGGAACACTGAAGCTTTCTTT. Translation gives CASGRNTEAFF. Combining the CDR3 with reference TRBV28 and TRBJ1-1 gives the whole variable domain DVKVTQSSRYLVKRTGEKVFLECVQDMDHENMFWYRQDPGLGLRLIYFSYDVKMKEKGDIPEGYSVSREKKERFSLILESASTNQTSMYLCASGRNTEAFFGQGTRLTVV.